The 22 T cell receptor beta chains below were found in one sample sequenced in a study of early T cells in non-severe SARS-CoV-2 infection. TCRdb reanalysed the 5' RACE reads using MiXCR and keeps one entry per CDR3 protein. Here the sample spans 55,000 to 65,000 distinct CDR3 sequences, approximately 12% being singletons. The material sequenced was whole blood, taken at baseline. The receptors come from an adult who was a healthcare worker with PCR-confirmed SARS-CoV-2 infection or an uninfected control (not recorded which).

This clonotype was seen many times. The chain employs TRBV11-2 and TRBJ1-3; the D gene is possibly TRBD1 (6 bases). V shed 3 bases and J shed 7 bases, with 19 bases lying between them. The CDR3 consists of 16 residues. Germline CDR1 reads SGHAT; CDR2 reads FQNNGV. The CDR3 DNA reads as TGTGCCAGCAGCTTTCTAACAGGGATAGGTCGGAACACCATATATTTT. Its translation: CASSFLTGIGRNTIYF.

V gene TRBV20-1 combines with J gene TRBJ2-7, with 8 nucleotides matching TRBD1. The CDR3 runs to 15 residues. Per the germline V gene, CDR1 is DFQATT and CDR2 is SNEGSKA (reference sequence). Trimming took 2 bases from V and 3 from J; bases not matched to a gene: 9. The CDR3 here is CSARSPGGLSYEQYF. CDR3 DNA sequence: TGCAGTGCTAGAAGTCCAGGGGGCCTGAGCTACGAGCAGTACTTC.

The chain joins TRBV3-1 to TRBJ2-3, with D perhaps TRBD1 (6 bases). Trimming removed 6 bases from V and 1 base from J, with 14 bases in between. CDR3 length: 15 residues. Germline assignment: CDR1 LGHDT and CDR2 YNNKEL (reference sequence). CDR3 amino acids: CASRPRQAGTDTQYF. DNA of the CDR3: TGTGCCAGCAGACCGCGACAGGCCGGCACAGATACGCAGTATTTT.

The genes are TRBV19 and TRBJ2-5; weak D call: TRBD1 (5 bases). The germline V and J ends were trimmed by 7 bases and 0 bases, with 12 bases remaining between them. Germline values: CDR1 LNHDA, CDR2 SQIVND (reference sequence). The CDR3 loop spans 14 amino acids. The CDR3 coding sequence is TGTGCCAGTACCCTCTCGACAGACCAAGAGACCCAGTACTTC. It specifies CASTLSTDQETQYF. The whole variable domain, filled in from reference TRBV19 and TRBJ2-5, reads DGGITQSPKYLFRKEGQNVTLSCEQNLNHDAMYWYRQDPGQGLRLIYYSQIVNDFQKGDIAEGYSVSREKKESFPLTVTSAQKNPTAFYLCASTLSTDQETQYFGPGTRLLVL.

This clonotype was counted only a few times. V usage is TRBV29-1 and J usage is TRBJ1-6; no clear D gene. Germline V lookup: CDR1 SQVTM, CDR2 ANQGSEA. This CDR3 has 13 residues. Trimming removed 6 bases at V and 5 bases at J, with 11 bases between. CDR3 nucleotide sequence: TGCAGCGTGCGGACGGGTGATAATTCACCCCTCCACTTT. Protein product: CSVRTGDNSPLHF.

This clonotype was recorded a few times. The chain is built from TRBV19 and TRBJ2-1; 10 bases agree with TRBD2. From germline, CDR1 is LNHDA and CDR2 SQIVND (reference sequence). There are 15 residues in the CDR3. V shed 3 bases and J 1 base; nucleotides not matched to a gene: 0. CDR3: CASSMGLASYNEQFF. CDR3 bases: TGTGCCAGTAGTATGGGACTAGCGTCCTACAATGAGCAGTTCTTC.

The gene calls are TRBV7-6 and TRBJ2-7; D is unresolved. CDR3 length equals 15 residues. Germline V gene lookup returns CDR1 SGHVS and CDR2 FNYEAQ. Trimming stripped 1 base from V and 3 bases from J, with 13 bases between. CDR3 sequence (DNA): TGTGCCAGCAGCTTAGACGGGCAGACGCACTACGAGCAGTACTTC. Its protein is CASSLDGQTHYEQYF.

There are a few counts of this clonotype. The J gene is TRBJ2-1, the V gene TRBV18, with D perhaps matching TRBD1 (6 bases). Germline V gene data show CDR1 as KGHSH and CDR2 as LQKENI. V lost 3 bases and J lost 0, with 12 bases in between. This CDR3 comprises 16 residues. The DNA of the CDR3 is TGTGCCAGCTCACCGGCCGGGACATACTCCTACAATGAGCAGTTCTTC. Residues: CASSPAGTYSYNEQFF. The whole variable domain, filled in from reference TRBV18 and TRBJ2-1, reads NAGVMQNPRHLVRRRGQEARLRCSPMKGHSHVYWYRQLPEEGLKFMVYLQKENIIDESGMPKERFSAEFPKEGPSILRIQQVVRGDSAAYFCASSPAGTYSYNEQFFGPGTRLTVL.

This clonotype was counted at least ten times. The rearrangement joins TRBV15 to TRBJ2-7; a possible D gene is TRBD2 (5 bases). V lost 5 bases to trimming and J lost 0 bases, with 17 bases between them. CDR3 length: 16 amino acids. CDR1 and CDR2 from the germline V gene are LNHNV and YYDKDF (reference sequence). The CDR3 bases are TGTGCCACCAGCGACTCCCGGACGGGAAGCTCCTACGAGCAGTACTTC. Protein: CATSDSRTGSSYEQYF.

The gene calls are TRBV11-3 and TRBJ2-7; TRBD2 is a possible D gene (6 bases). The germline V and J ends were trimmed by 5 bases and 5 bases, with 13 bases remaining between them. Germline V lookup: CDR1 SGHNT, CDR2 YENEEA. The CDR3 is made up of 13 amino acids. CDR3 in amino acids: CASSPGGRDEQYF. DNA of the CDR3: TGTGCCAGCAGCCCCGGGGGTCGGGACGAGCAGTACTTC. The variable domain in full, completed from reference TRBV11-3 and TRBJ2-7, reads EAGVVQSPRYKIIEKKQPVAFWCNPISGHNTLYWYLQNLGQGPELLIRYENEEAVDDSQLPKDRFSAERLKGVDSTLKIQPAELGDSAVYLCASSPGGRDEQYFGPGTRLTVT.

The sample holds a few counts of this clonotype. The chain carries TRBV6-5 and TRBJ2-3; 8 nucleotides agree with TRBD2. Germline V gene data show CDR1 as MNHEY and CDR2 as SVGAGI. After removal of 4 bases from V and 6 bases from J, the junction contained 6 bases not matched to a gene. This CDR3 is 14 amino acids long. CDR3 region: CASSLAGKGDTQYF. The CDR3 coding sequence is TGTGCCAGCAGTTTAGCGGGGAAGGGGGATACGCAGTATTTT.

The V call is TRBV5-1, the J call TRBJ2-4; 8 bases map to TRBD2. The germline gives CDR1 SGHRS, CDR2 YFSETQ. The CDR3 loop spans 16 amino acids. Trimming at V came to 0 bases and at J to 4 bases, leaving 6 bases not matched to a gene. Here the CDR3 reads CASSLDGRGVKNIQYF. CDR3 sequence (DNA): TGCGCCAGCAGCTTGGACGGGAGGGGAGTAAAAAACATTCAGTACTTC.

This clonotype was found a few times. The chain links TRBV2 to TRBJ2-2, with a possible D match to TRBD2 (6 bases). This CDR3 is built from 14 residues. Trimming removed 9 bases at V and 5 bases at J, with 16 bases between. CDR1 SNHLY and CDR2 FYNNEI come from the germline V gene. CDR3 DNA: TGTGCCAGTAAGATGGAGGGCGGAACCGGGGAGCTGTTTTTT. Its protein is CASKMEGGTGELFF.

This clonotype showed up many times. The rearrangement uses TRBV28 and TRBJ2-1, with 8 nucleotides matching TRBD2. The CDR3 contains 15 residues. Germline values: CDR1 MDHEN, CDR2 SYDVKM. Unmatched junction bases numbered 7, after V lost 7 bases and J lost 2 bases. The CDR3 protein is CASTSSGDAYNEQFF. The CDR3 DNA reads TGTGCCAGCACCAGTAGCGGGGATGCCTACAATGAGCAGTTCTTC.

This clonotype was recorded at least ten times. The gene calls are TRBV5-4 and TRBJ2-2; D remains unclear. V was shortened by 6 bases and J by 1 base, with 16 bases between the two germline ends. The germline V gene encodes CDR1 SGHNT and CDR2 YYREEE (reference sequence). CDR3 size: 16 residues. The chain's CDR3 is CASTPQGLENTGELFF. The CDR3 DNA follows: TGTGCCAGCACGCCTCAAGGGCTCGAGAACACCGGGGAGCTGTTTTTT.

The sample holds a few counts of this clonotype. V is TRBV11-2 and J is TRBJ1-1; no clear D gene. V was cut by 2 bases and J by 4 bases, with 11 bases left in between. The CDR3 runs to 14 residues. Germline values: CDR1 SGHAT, CDR2 FQNNGV. The CDR3 region has the DNA TGTGCCAGCAGCTTACCACGGCAGCCCACTGAAGCTTTCTTT. This gives the protein CASSLPRQPTEAFF.

In this sample, this clonotype turned up a few times. The chain employs TRBV7-8 and TRBJ2-7; 9 positions agree with TRBD2. Germline CDR1 and CDR2: SGHVS and FQNEAQ. Losses at the gene ends were 5 bases for V and 5 bases for J; bases not matched to a gene: 10. The CDR3 is made up of 15 amino acids. For the CDR3, the DNA is TGTGCCAGCAGCCCTTCCTCCGGGACTAGCAACGAGCAGTACTTC. Translation gives CASSPSSGTSNEQYF.

This clonotype was recorded many times. The chain uses TRBV19 and TRBJ2-6, with a weak D call TRBD1 (5 bases). Germline assignment: CDR1 LNHDA and CDR2 SQIVND (reference sequence). The CDR3 runs 14 residues. Trimming took off 7 bases at V and 1 base at J, with 8 bases between the two ends. The CDR3 loop is CASKDMSGANVLTF. The DNA for the CDR3 is TGTGCCAGTAAGGACATGTCTGGGGCCAACGTCCTGACTTTC. The complete variable domain, with remaining parts taken from reference TRBV19 and TRBJ2-6, reads DGGITQSPKYLFRKEGQNVTLSCEQNLNHDAMYWYRQDPGQGLRLIYYSQIVNDFQKGDIAEGYSVSREKKESFPLTVTSAQKNPTAFYLCASKDMSGANVLTFGAGSRLTVL.

The chain links TRBV7-9 to TRBJ1-1; a possible D gene is TRBD1 (6 bases). CDR3 length equals 14 residues. The germline CDR1 and CDR2 sequences are SEHNR and FQNEAQ (reference sequence). Trimming left V 5 bases short and J 2 bases short, with 12 bases between. In nucleotides, the CDR3 is TGTGCCAGCAGCCGGGGGGCGCAAAACACTGAAGCTTTCTTT. As protein: CASSRGAQNTEAFF.

This clonotype was detected only a few times. The genes are TRBV2 and TRBJ1-2; D is unresolved. There are 15 residues in the CDR3. Deletions cut 2 bases from V and 1 base from J, with 11 bases between. Germline lookup yields CDR1 SNHLY and CDR2 FYNNEI. This CDR3 is CASSESRQFNYGYTF. The CDR3 DNA is TGTGCCAGCAGTGAATCTAGGCAGTTTAACTATGGCTACACCTTC.

Only a few counts were recorded for this clonotype. The V and J genes are TRBV18 and TRBJ2-7; 8 bases align to TRBD1. This CDR3 region has 15 residues. Germline CDR1 reads KGHSH; CDR2 reads LQKENI. The junction had 8 bases not matched to a gene; V was cut back by 3 bases and J by 4 bases. CDR3: CASSPNRDRFYEQYF. The CDR3 DNA follows: TGTGCCAGCTCACCGAACCGGGACAGGTTTTACGAGCAGTACTTC.

Ten or more counts support this clonotype. This sequence joins TRBV24-1 and TRBJ2-3; a weak D match, TRBD2 (6 bases). This CDR3 is 15 amino acids long. CDR1 is KGHDR and CDR2 is SFDVKD in the germline V gene. The V end was cut by 4 bases, the J end by 2 bases, with 12 bases between. CDR3 sequence: CATSDRDSYTDTQYF. Written as DNA, the CDR3 is TGTGCCACCAGTGACAGGGACTCGTACACAGATACGCAGTATTTT.